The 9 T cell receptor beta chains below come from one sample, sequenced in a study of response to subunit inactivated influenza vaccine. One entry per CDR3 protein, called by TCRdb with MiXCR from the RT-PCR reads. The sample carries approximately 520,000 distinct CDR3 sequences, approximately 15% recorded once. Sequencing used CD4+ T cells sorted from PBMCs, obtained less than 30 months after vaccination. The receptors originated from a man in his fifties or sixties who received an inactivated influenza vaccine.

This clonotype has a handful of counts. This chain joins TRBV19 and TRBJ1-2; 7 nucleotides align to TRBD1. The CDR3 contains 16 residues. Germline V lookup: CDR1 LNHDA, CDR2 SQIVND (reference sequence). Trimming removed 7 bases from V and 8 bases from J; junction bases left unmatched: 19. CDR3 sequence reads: CASTLRDRGRTLGYTF. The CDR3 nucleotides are TGTGCCAGTACCCTAAGAGATAGGGGGCGCACCCTAGGCTACACCTTC.

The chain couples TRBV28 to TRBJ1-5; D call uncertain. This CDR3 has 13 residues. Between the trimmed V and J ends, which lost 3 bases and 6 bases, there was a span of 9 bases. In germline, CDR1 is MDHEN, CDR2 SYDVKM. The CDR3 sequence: CASSFNSFQPQHF. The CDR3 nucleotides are TGTGCCAGCAGTTTTAACAGTTTTCAGCCCCAGCATTTT.

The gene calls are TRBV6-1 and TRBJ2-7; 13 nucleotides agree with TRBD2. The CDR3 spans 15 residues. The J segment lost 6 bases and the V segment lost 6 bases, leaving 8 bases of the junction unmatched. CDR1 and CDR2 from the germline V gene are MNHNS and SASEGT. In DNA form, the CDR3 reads TGTGCCAGCAGGAGACTAGCGGGAGGAGTCTCCGAGCAGTACTTC. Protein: CASRRLAGGVSEQYF.

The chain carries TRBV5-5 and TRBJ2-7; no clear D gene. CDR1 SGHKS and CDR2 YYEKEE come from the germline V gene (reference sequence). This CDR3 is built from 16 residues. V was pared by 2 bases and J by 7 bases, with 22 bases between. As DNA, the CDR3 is TGTGCCAGCAGCTTAAAGTTAGTGGCAGCCCTTTGGGAGCAGTACTTC. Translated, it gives CASSLKLVAALWEQYF.

In DNA, the CDR3 is TGTGCCAGCAGCCAAGCCGGCAGTTACCATCCCCAGCATTTT. This gives the protein CASSQAGSYHPQHF. The genes are TRBV3-1 and TRBJ1-5, with no clear D. Trimming removed 1 base at V and 10 bases at J, with 14 bases between. CDR3 size: 14 residues. Germline V CDR1 and CDR2: LGHDT, YNNKEL (reference sequence).

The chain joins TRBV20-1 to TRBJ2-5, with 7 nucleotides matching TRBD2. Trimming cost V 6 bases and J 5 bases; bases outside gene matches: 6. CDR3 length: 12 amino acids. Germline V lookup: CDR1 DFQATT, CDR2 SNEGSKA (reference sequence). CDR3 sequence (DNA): TGCAGTGCGCTCAGCGGGGTCGAGACCCAGTACTTC. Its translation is CSALSGVETQYF.

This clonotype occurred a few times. In nucleotides, the CDR3 is TGCAGTGCTCGGCTTTCGCACGAGCAGTACTTC. It yields the protein CSARLSHEQYF. The J gene is TRBJ2-7, the V gene TRBV20-1; D unresolved. Germline-derived CDR1 and CDR2 are DFQATT and SNEGSKA (reference sequence). The V end was cut by 5 bases, the J end by 5 bases, with 10 bases between. This CDR3 comprises 11 residues.

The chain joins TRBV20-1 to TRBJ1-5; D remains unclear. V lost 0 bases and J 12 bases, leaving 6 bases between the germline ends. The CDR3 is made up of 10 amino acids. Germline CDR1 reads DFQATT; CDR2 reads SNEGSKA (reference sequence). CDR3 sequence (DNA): TGCAGTGCTAGAGATCGATTCCAGCATTTT. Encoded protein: CSARDRFQHF.

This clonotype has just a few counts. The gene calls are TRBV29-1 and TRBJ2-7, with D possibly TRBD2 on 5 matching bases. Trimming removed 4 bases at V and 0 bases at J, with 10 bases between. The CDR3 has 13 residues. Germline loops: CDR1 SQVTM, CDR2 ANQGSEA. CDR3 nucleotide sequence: TGCAGCGTTGTAGGGCGGGCCTCCTACGAGCAGTACTTC. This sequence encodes CSVVGRASYEQYF.